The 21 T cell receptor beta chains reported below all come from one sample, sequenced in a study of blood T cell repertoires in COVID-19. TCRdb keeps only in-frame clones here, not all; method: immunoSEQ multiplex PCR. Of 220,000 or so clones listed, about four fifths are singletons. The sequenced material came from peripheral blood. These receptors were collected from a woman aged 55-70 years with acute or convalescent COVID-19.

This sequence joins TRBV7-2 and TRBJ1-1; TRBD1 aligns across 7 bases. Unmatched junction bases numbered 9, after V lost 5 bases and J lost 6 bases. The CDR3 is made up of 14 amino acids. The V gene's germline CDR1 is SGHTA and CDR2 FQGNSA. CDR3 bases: TGTGCCAGCAGCGTCCGACAGGGACGCGCTGAAGCTTTCTTT. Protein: CASSVRQGRAEAFF.

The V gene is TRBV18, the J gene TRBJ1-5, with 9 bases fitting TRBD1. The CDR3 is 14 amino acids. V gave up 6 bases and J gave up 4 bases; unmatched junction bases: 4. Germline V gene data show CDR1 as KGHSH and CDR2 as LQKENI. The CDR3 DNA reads TGTGCCAGCTCGACAGGGGGAGGGAATCAGCCCCAGCATTTT. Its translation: CASSTGGGNQPQHF.

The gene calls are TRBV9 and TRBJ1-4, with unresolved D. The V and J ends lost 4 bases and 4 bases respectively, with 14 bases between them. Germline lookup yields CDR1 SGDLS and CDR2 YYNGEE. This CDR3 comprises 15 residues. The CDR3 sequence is CASSLLGGLNEKLFF. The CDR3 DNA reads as TGTGCCAGCAGCCTCCTGGGAGGCCTTAATGAAAAACTGTTTTTT.

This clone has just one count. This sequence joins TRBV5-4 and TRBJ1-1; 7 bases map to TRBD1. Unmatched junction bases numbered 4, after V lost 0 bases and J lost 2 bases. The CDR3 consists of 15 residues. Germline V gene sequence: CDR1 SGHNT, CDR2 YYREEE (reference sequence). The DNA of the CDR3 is TGTGCCAGCAGCTTGGTGGGACAGAGAAACACTGAAGCTTTCTTT. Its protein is CASSLVGQRNTEAFF. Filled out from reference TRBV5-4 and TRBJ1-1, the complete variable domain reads ETGVTQSPTHLIKTRGQQVTLRCSSQSGHNTVSWYQQALGQGPQFIFQYYREEENGRGNFPPRFSGLQFPNYSSELNVNALELDDSALYLCASSLVGQRNTEAFFGQGTRLTVV.

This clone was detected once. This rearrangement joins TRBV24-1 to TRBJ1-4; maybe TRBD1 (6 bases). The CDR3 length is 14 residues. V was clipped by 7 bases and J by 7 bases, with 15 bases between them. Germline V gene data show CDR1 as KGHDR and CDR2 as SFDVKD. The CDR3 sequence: CATSAGVESEKLFF. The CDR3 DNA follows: TGTGCCACCAGCGCAGGGGTAGAAAGTGAAAAACTGTTTTTT.

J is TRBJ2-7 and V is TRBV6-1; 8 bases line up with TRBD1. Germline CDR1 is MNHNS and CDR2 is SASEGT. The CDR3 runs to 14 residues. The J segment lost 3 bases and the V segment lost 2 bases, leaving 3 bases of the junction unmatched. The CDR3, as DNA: TGTGCCAGCAGTGAACGGGACAGGTTCTACGAGCAGTACTTC. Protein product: CASSERDRFYEQYF.

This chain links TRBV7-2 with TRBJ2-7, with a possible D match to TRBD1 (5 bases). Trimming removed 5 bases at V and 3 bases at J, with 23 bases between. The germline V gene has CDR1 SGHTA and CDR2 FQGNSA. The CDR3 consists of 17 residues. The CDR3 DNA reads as TGTGCCAGCAGCCCAAGTGGAGTGAGACAGAACCACTACGAGCAGTACTTC. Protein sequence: CASSPSGVRQNHYEQYF.

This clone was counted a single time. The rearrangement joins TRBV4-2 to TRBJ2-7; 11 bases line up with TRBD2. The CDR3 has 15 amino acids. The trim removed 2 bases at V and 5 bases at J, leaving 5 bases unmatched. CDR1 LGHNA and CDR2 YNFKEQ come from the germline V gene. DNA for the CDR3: TGTGCCAGCAGCCAACTTAGCGGGGGGGGCCACGAGCAGTACTTC. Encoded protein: CASSQLSGGGHEQYF.

CDR3 in DNA: TGTGCCAGCTCACGCACGCAGGAGGGGCGAGAGACCCAGTACTTC. As protein: CASSRTQEGRETQYF. This rearrangement joins TRBV18 to TRBJ2-5; the D gene is possibly TRBD2 (6 bases). V lost 4 bases and J 4 bases, leaving 16 bases between the germline ends. The CDR3 extends over 15 amino acids. CDR1 is KGHSH and CDR2 is LQKENI in the germline V gene.

The CDR3 nucleotides read TGTGCCAGTAGTATTTCCCTGGCCATTAATGAAAAACTGTTTTTT. The encoded protein is CASSISLAINEKLFF. The V call is TRBV19, the J call TRBJ1-4, with D unclear. The CDR3 has 15 residues. Trimming stripped 3 bases from V and 4 bases from J, with 12 bases between. The germline gives CDR1 LNHDA, CDR2 SQIVND (reference sequence).

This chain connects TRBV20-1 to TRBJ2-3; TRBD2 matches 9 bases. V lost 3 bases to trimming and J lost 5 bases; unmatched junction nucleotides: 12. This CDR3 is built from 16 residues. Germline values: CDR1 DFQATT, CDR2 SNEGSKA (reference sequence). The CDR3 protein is CSASSTLRLAEDTQYF. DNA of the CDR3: TGCAGTGCTAGTAGCACCTTGAGACTAGCGGAAGATACGCAGTATTTT.

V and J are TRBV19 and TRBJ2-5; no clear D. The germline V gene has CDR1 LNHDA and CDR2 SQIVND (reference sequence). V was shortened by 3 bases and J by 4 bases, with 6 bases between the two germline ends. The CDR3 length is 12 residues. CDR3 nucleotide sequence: TGTGCCAGTAGTATGGTGGCAGAGACCCAGTACTTC. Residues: CASSMVAETQYF.

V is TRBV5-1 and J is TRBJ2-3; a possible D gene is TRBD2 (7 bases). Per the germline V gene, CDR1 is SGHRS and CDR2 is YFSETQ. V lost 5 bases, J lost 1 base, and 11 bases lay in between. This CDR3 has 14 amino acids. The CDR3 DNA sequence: TGCGCCAGCAGACCGGGGGGCGGCACAGATACGCAGTATTTT. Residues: CASRPGGGTDTQYF.

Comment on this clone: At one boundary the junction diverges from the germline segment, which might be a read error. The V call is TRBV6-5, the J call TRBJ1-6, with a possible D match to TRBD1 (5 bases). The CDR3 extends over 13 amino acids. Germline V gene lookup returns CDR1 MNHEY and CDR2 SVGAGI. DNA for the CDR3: TGTGCCTGCAGGCAGGGCTTGGATTCACCCCTCCACTTT. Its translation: CACRQGLDSPLHF.

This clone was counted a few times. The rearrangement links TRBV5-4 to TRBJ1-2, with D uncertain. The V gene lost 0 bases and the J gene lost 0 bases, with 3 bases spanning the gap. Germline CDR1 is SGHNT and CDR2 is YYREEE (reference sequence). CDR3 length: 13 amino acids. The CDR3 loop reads CASSLGANYGYTF. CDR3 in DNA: TGTGCCAGCAGCTTGGGAGCTAACTATGGCTACACCTTC. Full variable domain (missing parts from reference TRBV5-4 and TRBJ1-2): ETGVTQSPTHLIKTRGQQVTLRCSSQSGHNTVSWYQQALGQGPQFIFQYYREEENGRGNFPPRFSGLQFPNYSSELNVNALELDDSALYLCASSLGANYGYTFGSGTRLTVV.

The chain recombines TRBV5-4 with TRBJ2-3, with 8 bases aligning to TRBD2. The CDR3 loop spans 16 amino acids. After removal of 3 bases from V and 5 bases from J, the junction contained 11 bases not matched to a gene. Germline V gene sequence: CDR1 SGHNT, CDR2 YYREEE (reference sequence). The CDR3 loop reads CASSSQTSVEGDTQYF. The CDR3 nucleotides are TGTGCCAGCAGCTCCCAGACTAGCGTCGAGGGAGATACGCAGTATTTT. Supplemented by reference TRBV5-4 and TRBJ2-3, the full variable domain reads ETGVTQSPTHLIKTRGQQVTLRCSSQSGHNTVSWYQQALGQGPQFIFQYYREEENGRGNFPPRFSGLQFPNYSSELNVNALELDDSALYLCASSSQTSVEGDTQYFGPGTRLTVL.

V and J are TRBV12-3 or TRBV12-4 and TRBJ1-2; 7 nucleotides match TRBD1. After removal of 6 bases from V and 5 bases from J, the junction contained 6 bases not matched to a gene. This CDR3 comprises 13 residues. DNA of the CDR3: TGTGCCAGCAGCCCTACAGGGGAGTATGGCTACACCTTC. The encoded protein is CASSPTGEYGYTF.

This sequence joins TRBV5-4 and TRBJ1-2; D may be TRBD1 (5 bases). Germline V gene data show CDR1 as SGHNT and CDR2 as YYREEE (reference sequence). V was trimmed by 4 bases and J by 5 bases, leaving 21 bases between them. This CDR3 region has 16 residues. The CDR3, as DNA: TGTGCCAGCAGCCGAAGACAGCGGGAACCTGAATATGGCTACACCTTC. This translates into CASSRRQREPEYGYTF. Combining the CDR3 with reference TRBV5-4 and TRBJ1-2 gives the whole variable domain ETGVTQSPTHLIKTRGQQVTLRCSSQSGHNTVSWYQQALGQGPQFIFQYYREEENGRGNFPPRFSGLQFPNYSSELNVNALELDDSALYLCASSRRQREPEYGYTFGSGTRLTVV.

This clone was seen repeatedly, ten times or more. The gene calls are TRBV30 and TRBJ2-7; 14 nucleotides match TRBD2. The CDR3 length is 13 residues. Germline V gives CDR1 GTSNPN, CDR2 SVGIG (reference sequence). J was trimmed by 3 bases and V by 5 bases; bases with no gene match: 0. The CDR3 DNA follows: TGTGCCTGGGGACTAGCGGGGGGCTACGAGCAGTACTTC. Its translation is CAWGLAGGYEQYF.

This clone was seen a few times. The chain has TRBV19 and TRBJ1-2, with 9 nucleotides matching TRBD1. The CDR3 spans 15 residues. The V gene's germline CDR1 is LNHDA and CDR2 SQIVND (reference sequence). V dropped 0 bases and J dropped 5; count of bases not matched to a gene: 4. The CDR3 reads CASSIDLGQGYGYTF. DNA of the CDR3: TGTGCCAGTAGTATAGACCTGGGACAGGGATATGGCTACACCTTC.

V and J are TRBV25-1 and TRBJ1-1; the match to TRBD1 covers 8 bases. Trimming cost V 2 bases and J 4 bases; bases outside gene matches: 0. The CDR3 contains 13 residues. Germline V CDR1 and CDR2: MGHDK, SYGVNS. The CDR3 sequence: CASSEGQGTEAFF. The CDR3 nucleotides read TGTGCCAGCAGTGAAGGACAGGGCACTGAAGCTTTCTTT. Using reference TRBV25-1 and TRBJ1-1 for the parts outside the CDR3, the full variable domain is EADIYQTPRYLVIGTGKKITLECSQTMGHDKMYWYQQDPGMELHLIHYSYGVNSTEKGDLSSESTVSRIRTEHFPLTLESARPSHTSQYLCASSEGQGTEAFFGQGTRLTVV.